A selection of T cell receptor beta chains follows, all from one sample in a study of blood T cell repertoires in COVID-19. Only in-frame clones appear in the TCRdb table, and some are missing; sequencing was by immunoSEQ multiplex PCR. The table lists roughly 260,000 clones, around nine tenths of them singletons. Sequencing used PBMCs or T cells enriched from blood (not recorded which). These receptors all stem from a woman aged 18-29 years who had recovered from COVID-19. Each CDR3 is given with its conserved first and last residue. Each record gives: J gene, CDR3 length, clone size, V gene, D gene, CDR3 DNA, CDR3 protein. The D gene is left open where the match is weak. Part of the rows lack a size; the others show once, few, many or a class for expanded clones.

TRBJ1-2 14 . TRBV7-6 TRBD1 TGTGCCATAAAACAGGGGGCAAGAGGCTATGGCTACACCTTC CAIKQGARGYGYTF
TRBJ1-2 13 . TRBV12-3/TRBV12-4 . TGTGCCAGCAGTCCAGGACAGCTGTATGGCTACACCTTC CASSPGQLYGYTF
TRBJ1-1 18 . TRBV3-1/TRBV3-2 TRBD1 TGTGCCAGCAGCCAAGACCCCGATACAGGGGAGCGGAACACTGAAGCTTTCTTT CASSQDPDTGERNTEAFF
TRBJ1-6 14 . TRBV4-3 TRBD1 TGCGCCAGCAGTTACGGGACAGATAATTCACCCCTCCACTTT CASSYGTDNSPLHF
TRBJ1-1 14 once TRBV4-1 . TGCGCCAGCAGCCAAGAAGCGGCCGGCACTGAAGCTTTCTTT CASSQEAAGTEAFF
TRBJ2-7 15 . TRBV2 TRBD2 TGTGCCAGCATGGGGGAGGGAGGGCCCTCCTACGAGCAGTACTTC CASMGEGGPSYEQYF
TRBJ2-5 12 . TRBV29-1 . TGCAGCGTTGGGGTCCGAGGGGAGACCCAGTACTTC CSVGVRGETQYF
TRBJ1-1 15 once TRBV11-2 . TGTGCCAGCAGCGTCCGAGGGACTTCCAACACTGAAGCTTTCTTT CASSVRGTSNTEAFF
TRBJ1-2 13 . TRBV5-1 TRBD1 TGCGCCAGCAGCTCGGACAGGTCCTATGGCTACACCTTC CASSSDRSYGYTF
TRBJ1-1 14 . TRBV5-1 TRBD1 TGCGCCAGCAGCTTGGCAGGGGGTGGGACTGAAGCTTTCTTT CASSLAGGGTEAFF
TRBJ1-4 14 . TRBV15 . TGTGCCACCAGCTGGACCCCGCGGGGTGAAAAACTGTTTTTT CATSWTPRGEKLFF
TRBJ2-3 15 . TRBV27 TRBD2 TGTGCCAGCAGTGAGATCGGGACTAGCAGGGATACGCAGTATTTT CASSEIGTSRDTQYF
TRBJ2-7 16 . TRBV9 . TGTGCCAGCAGCGCTTCTCCCCCTGGTAGGGGCTACGAGCAGTACTTC CASSASPPGRGYEQYF
TRBJ1-2 16 . TRBV14 TRBD1 TGTGCCAGCAGCCAATTACAGGGGGCTGCTATTAGGAGCTACACCTTC CASSQLQGAAIRSYTF
TRBJ1-2 14 . TRBV9 TRBD1 TGTGCCAGCAGCGTATTTGGCAGGGGGGATGGCTACACCTTC CASSVFGRGDGYTF
TRBJ1-1 13 . TRBV12-3/TRBV12-4 TRBD1 TGTGCCAGCAGTAGGGACAGGAGAACTGAAGCTTTCTTT CASSRDRRTEAFF
TRBJ2-7 15 . TRBV4-1 TRBD1 TGCGCCAGCAGCCAAGTAGGGACAGGGTCAGAAGAGCAGTACTTC CASSQVGTGSEEQYF
TRBJ1-1 13 once TRBV6-1 . TGTGCCAGCAGTGAAGCGCCGGACAGCCAAGCTTTCTTT CASSEAPDSQAFF
TRBJ2-7 11 once TRBV20-1 . TGCAGTGCTAGCTCCACAAACGAGCAGTACTTC CSASSTNEQYF
TRBJ1-6 15 . TRBV3-1/TRBV3-2 TRBD1 TGTGCCAGCAGCCCACAGGGGGCGAGTAATTCACCCCTCCACTTT CASSPQGASNSPLHF
TRBJ2-5 14 . TRBV11-3 TRBD1 TGTGCCAGCACACGGGACAGCTCTCAAGAGACCCAGTACTTC CASTRDSSQETQYF
TRBJ1-3 14 . TRBV9 . TGTGCCAGCAGCGCCGGAGATTCTGGAAACACCATATATTTT CASSAGDSGNTIYF
TRBJ1-2 13 . TRBV25-1 . TGTGCCAGCAGTGTCCGGATCTGGGAGGGCTACACCTTC CASSVRIWEGYTF
TRBJ2-7 14 once TRBV28 TRBD2 TGTGCCAGCATCCAGAGCGGGGGGGGATACGAGCAGTACTTC CASIQSGGGYEQYF
TRBJ1-2 14 . TRBV2 . TGTGCCAGCAGTGGCAGGACTACCCTCTATGGCTACACCTTC CASSGRTTLYGYTF
TRBJ1-2 14 . TRBV5-1 TRBD1 TGCGCCAGCAGCTCGGGACAGGCGATTTATGGCTACACCTTC CASSSGQAIYGYTF
TRBJ2-2 19 . TRBV4-2 . TGTGCCAGCAGCCAAGATCCCTTTGTTGGCAGGGGTAACACCGGGGAGCTGTTTTTT CASSQDPFVGRGNTGELFF
TRBJ2-1 16 . TRBV5-6 . TGTGCCAGCAGCTTGGGAGGACAAGGGCGGGAAAATGAGCAGTTCTTC CASSLGGQGRENEQFF
TRBJ1-1 16 . TRBV11-2 TRBD1 TGTGCCAGCAGCTTAGCTCACTTCGACAGGGCTACTGAAGCTTTCTTT CASSLAHFDRATEAFF
TRBJ2-3 13 . TRBV29-1 TRBD1 TGCAGCGTTTGGGACAGGGTAACAGATACGCAGTATTTT CSVWDRVTDTQYF
TRBJ1-1 16 . TRBV25-1 . TGTGCCAGCAGTCCTCTCGGACTCCTTAAGAACACTGAAGCTTTCTTT CASSPLGLLKNTEAFF
TRBJ1-5 13 . TRBV19 . TGTGCCAGTAGTAGAGAGGGCCGGCAGCCCCAGCATTTT CASSREGRQPQHF
TRBJ2-6 17 . TRBV27 TRBD1 TGTGCCAGCAGTTTATTGGTCAGGGGGTCTGGGGCCAACGTCCTGACTTTC CASSLLVRGSGANVLTF
TRBJ1-4 14 . TRBV18 . TGTGCCAGCTCACCAGGAGCAACTAATGAAAAACTGTTTTTT CASSPGATNEKLFF
TRBJ2-1 15 . TRBV5-8 . TGTGCCAGCAGCTCCCCCCGGGCAGGGAAGAATGAGCAGTTCTTC CASSSPRAGKNEQFF